Sequencing of this T cell receptor beta chain was carried out in a study of graft-versus-host responses after intestinal transplantation. Overall study context: Transplant recipients had multivisceral, liver-intestinal, or isolated intestinal grafts. The study gave all recipients anti-thymocyte globulin induction, then tacrolimus and steroids for 2 to 3 years.

Germline CDR1 reads ENHRY; CDR2 reads SYGVKD. J gave up 6 bases and V 2 bases, and 7 bases lay outside the gene matches. The CDR3 is made up of 15 amino acids. Repertoires were generated with immunoSEQ multiplex PCR, while TCRdb's copy carries only in-frame clones and drops some. The sample lists about 27,000 clones; roughly 82% were seen once. About this clone itself: Its antigen is not identified.

The study's findings and limits: Some GvH clones were seen earlier in gut or blood, suggesting intestinal origin. The presence of high graft-versus-host to host-versus-graft clonal ratios in allografts characterized patients with graft-donor T cell macrochimerism.

This TCR derives from a human donor who was the organ donor for an intestinal transplant. The chain joins TRBV10-3 to TRBJ1-2; 9 nucleotides agree with TRBD1. This specimen consisted of unstimulated CD8+ T cells sorted from spleen or lymph node cells, obtained before transplant. The CDR3 loop is CAISEGTGNGNGYTF. The CDR3 bases are TGTGCCATCAGTGAGGGGACAGGGAATGGGAATGGCTACACCTTC.